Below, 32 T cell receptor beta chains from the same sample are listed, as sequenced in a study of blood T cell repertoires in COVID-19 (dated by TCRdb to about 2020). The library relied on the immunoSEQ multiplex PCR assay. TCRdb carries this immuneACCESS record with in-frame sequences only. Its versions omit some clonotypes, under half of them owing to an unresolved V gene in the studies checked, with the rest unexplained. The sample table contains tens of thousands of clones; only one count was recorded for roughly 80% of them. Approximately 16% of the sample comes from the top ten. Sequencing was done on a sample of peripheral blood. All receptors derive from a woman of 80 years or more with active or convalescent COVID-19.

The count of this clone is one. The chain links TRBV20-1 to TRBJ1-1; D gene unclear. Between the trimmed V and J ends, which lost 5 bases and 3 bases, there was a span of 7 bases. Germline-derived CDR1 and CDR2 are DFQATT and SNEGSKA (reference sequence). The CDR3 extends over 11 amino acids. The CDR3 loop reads CSARGDTEAFF. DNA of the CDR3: TGCAGTGCTCGCGGGGACACTGAAGCTTTCTTT.

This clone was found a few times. The CDR3 loop is CASSTTGDYGYTF. CDR3 nucleotides: TGTGCCAGCAGTACGACAGGGGACTATGGCTACACCTTC. The gene calls are TRBV6-2 or TRBV6-3 and TRBJ1-2; TRBD1 aligns across 8 bases. Unmatched junction bases numbered 2, after V lost 5 bases and J lost 3 bases. The germline V gene has CDR1 MNHEY and CDR2 SVGEGT. CDR3 length: 13 amino acids.

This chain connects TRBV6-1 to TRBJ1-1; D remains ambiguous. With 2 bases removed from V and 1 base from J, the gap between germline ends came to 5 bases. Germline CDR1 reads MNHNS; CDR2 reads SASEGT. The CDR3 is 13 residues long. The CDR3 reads CASSELKNTEAFF. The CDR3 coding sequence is TGTGCCAGCAGTGAATTAAAGAACACTGAAGCTTTCTTT.

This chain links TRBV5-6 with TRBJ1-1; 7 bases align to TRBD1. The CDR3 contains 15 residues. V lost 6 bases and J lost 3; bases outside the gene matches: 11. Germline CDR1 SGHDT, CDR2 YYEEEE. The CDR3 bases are TGTGCCAGCAACCTAATGACAGGGTTGGACACTGAAGCTTTCTTT. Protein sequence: CASNLMTGLDTEAFF.

CDR3 amino acids: CASTRDRGSDGNTIYF. The CDR3 nucleotides read TGTGCCAGCACCAGGGACAGGGGTTCCGACGGAAACACCATATATTTT. The rearrangement links TRBV7-9 to TRBJ1-3; 10 nucleotides line up with TRBD1. Germline CDR1 and CDR2: SEHNR and FQNEAQ (reference sequence). The CDR3 has 16 residues. V trimming: 7 bases; J trimming: 4 bases; junction bases outside the gene matches: 10.

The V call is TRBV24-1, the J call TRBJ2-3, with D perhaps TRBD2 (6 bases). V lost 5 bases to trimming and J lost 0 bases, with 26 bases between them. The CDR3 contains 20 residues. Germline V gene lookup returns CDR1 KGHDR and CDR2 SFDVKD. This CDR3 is CATSALLGRESGPSTDTQYF. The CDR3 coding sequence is TGTGCCACCAGTGCCCTCCTCGGACGGGAGAGCGGGCCTAGCACAGATACGCAGTATTTT.

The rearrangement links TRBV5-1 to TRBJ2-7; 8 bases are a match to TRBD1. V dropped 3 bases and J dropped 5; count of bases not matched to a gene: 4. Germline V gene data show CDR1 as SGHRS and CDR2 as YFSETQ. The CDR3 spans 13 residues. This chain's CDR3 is CASSSTGDHEQYF. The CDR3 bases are TGCGCCAGCAGCTCGACAGGGGACCACGAGCAGTACTTC.

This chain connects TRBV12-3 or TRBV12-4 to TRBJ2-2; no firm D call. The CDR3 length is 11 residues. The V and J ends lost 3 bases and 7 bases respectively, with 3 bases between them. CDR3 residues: CASSFGGELFF. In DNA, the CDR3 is TGTGCCAGCAGTTTCGGCGGGGAGCTGTTTTTT.

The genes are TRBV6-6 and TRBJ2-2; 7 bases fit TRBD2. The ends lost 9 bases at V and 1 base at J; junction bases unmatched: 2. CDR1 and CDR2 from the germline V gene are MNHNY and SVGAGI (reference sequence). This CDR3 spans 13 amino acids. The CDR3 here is CASSSGNTGELFF. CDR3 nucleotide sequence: TGTGCCAGTTCTAGCGGGAACACCGGGGAGCTGTTTTTT.

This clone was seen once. CDR3 nucleotide sequence: TGTGCCAGCAGTACAGGGAAAGCCTACGAGCAGTACTTC. Translation: CASSTGKAYEQYF. V is TRBV6-5 and J is TRBJ2-7; D perhaps matches TRBD1 (6 bases). The V gene lost 5 bases and the J gene lost 2 bases, with 10 bases spanning the gap. CDR3 length: 13 amino acids. Germline assignment: CDR1 MNHEY and CDR2 SVGAGI.

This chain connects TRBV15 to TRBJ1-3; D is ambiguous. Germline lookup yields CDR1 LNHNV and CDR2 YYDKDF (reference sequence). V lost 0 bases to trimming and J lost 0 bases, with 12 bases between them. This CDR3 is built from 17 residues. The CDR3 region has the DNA TGTGCCACCAGCAGAGAGGTCAGTTCCATCTCTGGAAACACCATATATTTT. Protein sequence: CATSREVSSISGNTIYF.

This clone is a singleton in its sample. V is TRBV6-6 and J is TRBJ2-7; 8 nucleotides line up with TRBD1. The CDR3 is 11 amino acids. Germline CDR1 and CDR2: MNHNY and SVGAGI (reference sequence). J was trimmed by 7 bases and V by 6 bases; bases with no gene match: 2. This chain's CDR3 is CASRRTGEQYF. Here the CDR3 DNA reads TGTGCCAGCAGAAGGACAGGGGAGCAGTACTTC.

In DNA form, the CDR3 reads TGTGCCTTAAGACGACAGGTTAACACCGGGGAGCTGTTTTTT. This sequence encodes CALRRQVNTGELFF. V and J are TRBV30 and TRBJ2-2; D is perhaps TRBD1 (6 bases). V was shortened by 7 bases and J by 2 bases, with 14 bases between the two germline ends. Germline CDR1 reads GTSNPN; CDR2 reads SVGIG (reference sequence). This CDR3 is built from 14 residues.

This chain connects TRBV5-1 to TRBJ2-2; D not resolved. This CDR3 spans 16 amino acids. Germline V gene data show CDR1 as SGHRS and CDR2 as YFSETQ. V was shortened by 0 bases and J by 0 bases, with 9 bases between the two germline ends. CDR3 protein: CASSLAPGTNTGELFF. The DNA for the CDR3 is TGCGCCAGCAGCTTGGCCCCAGGAACGAACACCGGGGAGCTGTTTTTT.

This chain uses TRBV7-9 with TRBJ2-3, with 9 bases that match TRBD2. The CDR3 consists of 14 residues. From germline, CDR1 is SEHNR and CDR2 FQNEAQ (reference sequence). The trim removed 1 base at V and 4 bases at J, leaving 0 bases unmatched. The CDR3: CASSLGLAADTQYF. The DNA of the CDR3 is TGTGCCAGCAGCTTAGGACTAGCGGCAGATACGCAGTATTTT.

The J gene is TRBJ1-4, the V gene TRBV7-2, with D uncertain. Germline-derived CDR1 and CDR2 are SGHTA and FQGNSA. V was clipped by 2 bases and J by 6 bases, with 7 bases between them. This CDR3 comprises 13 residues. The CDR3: CASSLWPHEKLFF. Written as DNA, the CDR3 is TGTGCCAGCAGCTTATGGCCCCATGAAAAACTGTTTTTT. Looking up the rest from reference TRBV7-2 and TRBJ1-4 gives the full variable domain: GAGVSQSPSNKVTEKGKDVELRCDPISGHTALYWYRQSLGQGLEFLIYFQGNSAPDKSGLPSDRFSAERTGGSVSTLTIQRTQQEDSAVYLCASSLWPHEKLFFGSGTQLSVL.

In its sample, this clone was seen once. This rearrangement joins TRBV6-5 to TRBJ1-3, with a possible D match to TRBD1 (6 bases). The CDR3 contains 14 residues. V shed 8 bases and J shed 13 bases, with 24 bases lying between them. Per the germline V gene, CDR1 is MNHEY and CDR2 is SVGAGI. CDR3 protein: CASAYRGGGGIIYF. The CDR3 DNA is TGTGCCAGCGCCTACCGGGGGGGAGGGGGAATAATATATTTT.

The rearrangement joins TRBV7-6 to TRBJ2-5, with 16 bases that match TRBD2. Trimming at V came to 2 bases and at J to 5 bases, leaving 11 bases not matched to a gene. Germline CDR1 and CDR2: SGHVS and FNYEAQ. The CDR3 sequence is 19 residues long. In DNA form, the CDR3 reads TGTGCCAGCAGCTTACCCGACGGGACTAGCGGGGGGGCCGGGGAGACCCAGTACTTC. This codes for CASSLPDGTSGGAGETQYF.

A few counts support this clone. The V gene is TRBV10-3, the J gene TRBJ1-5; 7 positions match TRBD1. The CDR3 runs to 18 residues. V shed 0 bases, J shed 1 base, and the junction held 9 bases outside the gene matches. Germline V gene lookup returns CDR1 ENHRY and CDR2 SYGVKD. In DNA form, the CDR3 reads TGTGCCATCAGTGAGTCGTTAGGGGGCCGAGGGAGCAATCAGCCCCAGCATTTT. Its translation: CAISESLGGRGSNQPQHF.

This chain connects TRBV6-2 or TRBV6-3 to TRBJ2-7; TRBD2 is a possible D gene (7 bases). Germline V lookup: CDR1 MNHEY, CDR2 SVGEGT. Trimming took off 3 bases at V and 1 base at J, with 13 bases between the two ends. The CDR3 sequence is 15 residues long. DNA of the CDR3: TGTGCCAGCAGTTATCTCGGGGGGCAATCCTACGAGCAGTACTTC. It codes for CASSYLGGQSYEQYF.

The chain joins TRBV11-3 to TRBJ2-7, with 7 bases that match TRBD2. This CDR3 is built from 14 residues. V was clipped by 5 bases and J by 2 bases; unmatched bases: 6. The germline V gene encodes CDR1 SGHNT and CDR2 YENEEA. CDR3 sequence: CASSPGGSPYEQYF. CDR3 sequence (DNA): TGTGCCAGCAGCCCGGGAGGATCCCCCTACGAGCAGTACTTC.

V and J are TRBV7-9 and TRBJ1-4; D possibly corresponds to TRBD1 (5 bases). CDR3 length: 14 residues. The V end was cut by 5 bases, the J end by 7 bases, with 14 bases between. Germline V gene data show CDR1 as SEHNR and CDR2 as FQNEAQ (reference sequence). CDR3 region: CASSPRAGGEKLFF. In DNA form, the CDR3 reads TGTGCCAGCAGCCCCAGGGCGGGGGGTGAAAAACTGTTTTTT.

The CDR3 sequence: CASSLGQLSGNTIYF. CDR3 DNA: TGTGCCAGCAGCTTAGGACAGCTCTCTGGAAACACCATATATTTT. The chain carries TRBV2 and TRBJ1-3; D is possibly TRBD1 (6 bases). Germline loops: CDR1 SNHLY, CDR2 FYNNEI. Deletions cut 6 bases from V and 0 bases from J, with 12 bases between. This CDR3 is 15 amino acids long.

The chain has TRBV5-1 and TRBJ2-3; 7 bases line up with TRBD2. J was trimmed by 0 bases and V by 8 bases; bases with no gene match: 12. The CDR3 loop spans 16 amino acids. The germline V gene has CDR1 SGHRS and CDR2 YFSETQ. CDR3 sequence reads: CASTPGLSTSTDTQYF. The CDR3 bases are TGCGCCAGTACCCCGGGACTATCAACTAGCACAGATACGCAGTATTTT.

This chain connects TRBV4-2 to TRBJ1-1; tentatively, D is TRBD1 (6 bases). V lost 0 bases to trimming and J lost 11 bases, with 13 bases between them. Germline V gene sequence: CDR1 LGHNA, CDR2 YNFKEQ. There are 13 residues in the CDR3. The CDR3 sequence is CASSQDGGLIAFF. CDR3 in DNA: TGTGCCAGCAGCCAAGACGGGGGGCTCATCGCTTTCTTT.

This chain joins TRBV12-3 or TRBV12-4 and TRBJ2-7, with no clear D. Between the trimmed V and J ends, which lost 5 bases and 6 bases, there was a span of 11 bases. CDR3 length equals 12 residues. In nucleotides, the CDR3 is TGTGCCAGCAGTGACCCATCGGGCGAGCAGTACTTC. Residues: CASSDPSGEQYF.

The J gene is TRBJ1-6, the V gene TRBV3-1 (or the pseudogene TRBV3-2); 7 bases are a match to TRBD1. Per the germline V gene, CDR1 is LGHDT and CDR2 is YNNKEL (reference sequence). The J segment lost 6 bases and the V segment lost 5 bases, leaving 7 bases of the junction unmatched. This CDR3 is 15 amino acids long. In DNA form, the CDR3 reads TGTGCCAGCAGCACCGCAGGGGGTGTTAATTCACCCCTCCACTTT. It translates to CASSTAGGVNSPLHF.

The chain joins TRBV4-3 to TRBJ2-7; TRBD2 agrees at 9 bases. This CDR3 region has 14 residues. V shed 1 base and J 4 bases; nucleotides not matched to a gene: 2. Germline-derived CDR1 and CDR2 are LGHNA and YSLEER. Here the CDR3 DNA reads TGCGCCAGCAGCCAAGGGACTAGCGCGTACGAGCAGTACTTC. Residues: CASSQGTSAYEQYF.

The CDR3 reads CASSPSGGSGNTIYF. CDR3 DNA sequence: TGTGCCAGCAGCCCATCAGGGGGCTCTGGAAACACCATATATTTT. The chain carries TRBV7-2 and TRBJ1-3; TRBD1 matches 7 bases. Losses at the gene ends were 5 bases for V and 0 bases for J; bases not matched to a gene: 4. The germline CDR1 and CDR2 sequences are SGHTA and FQGNSA. The CDR3 loop spans 15 amino acids.

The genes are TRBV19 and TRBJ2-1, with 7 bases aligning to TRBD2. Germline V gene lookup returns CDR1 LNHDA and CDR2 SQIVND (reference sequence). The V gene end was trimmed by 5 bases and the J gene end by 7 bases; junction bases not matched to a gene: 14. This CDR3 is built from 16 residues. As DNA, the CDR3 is TGTGCCAGTAGTCAGGCTAGCGGCTCCGTTAGGAATGAGCAGTTCTTC. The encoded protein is CASSQASGSVRNEQFF.

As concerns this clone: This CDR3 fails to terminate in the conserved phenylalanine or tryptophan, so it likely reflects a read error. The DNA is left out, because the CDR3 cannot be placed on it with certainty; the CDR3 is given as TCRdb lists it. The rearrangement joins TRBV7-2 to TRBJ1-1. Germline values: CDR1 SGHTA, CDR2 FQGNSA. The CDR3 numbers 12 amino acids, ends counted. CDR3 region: CASSLNGAVPES.

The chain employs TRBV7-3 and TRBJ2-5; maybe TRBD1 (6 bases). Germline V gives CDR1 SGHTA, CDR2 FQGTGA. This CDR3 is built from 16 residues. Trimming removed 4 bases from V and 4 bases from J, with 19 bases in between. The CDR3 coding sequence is TGTGCCAGCAGCTCCTCCGGGACACCAAAGCGAGAGACCCAGTACTTC. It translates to CASSSSGTPKRETQYF. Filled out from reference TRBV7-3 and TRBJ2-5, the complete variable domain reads GAGVSQTPSNKVTEKGKYVELRCDPISGHTALYWYRQSLGQGPEFLIYFQGTGAADDSGLPNDRFFAVRPEGSVSTLKIQRTERGDSAVYLCASSSSGTPKRETQYFGPGTRLLVL.